This T cell receptor (beta chain) came from a study of Ad26.COV2.S vaccination and SARS-CoV-2 variants. This clone was seen only a few times. Described treatment: about 20 received Ad26.COV2.S at low or high dose, single or two shots; about 5 received placebo; per-sample allocation not given. At day 63 after the first vaccine or placebo injection, samples were drawn. Repertoires were generated with immunoSEQ multiplex PCR, while TCRdb's copy carries only in-frame clones and drops some. The table lists about 400,000 clones, 80% to 90% of them singletons. The length of the CDR3 is 13 residues. The ends lost 5 bases at V and 3 bases at J; junction bases unmatched: 3. Germline V gene sequence: CDR1 SGHNT, CDR2 YENEEA.

This clonotype was sampled from a person aged 18-60 years who received the Ad26.COV2.S COVID-19 vaccine or a placebo. Sequencing used peripheral blood, obtained in a trial of Ad26.COV2.S vaccine versus placebo. The chain employs TRBV11-3 and TRBJ2-7, with TRBD1 matching 8 bases. The CDR3: CASSIGQGYEQYF. CDR3 DNA sequence: TGTGCCAGCAGCATAGGACAGGGCTACGAGCAGTACTTC. Together with reference TRBV11-3 and TRBJ2-7, the CDR3 gives the full variable domain: EAGVVQSPRYKIIEKKQPVAFWCNPISGHNTLYWYLQNLGQGPELLIRYENEEAVDDSQLPKDRFSAERLKGVDSTLKIQPAELGDSAVYLCASSIGQGYEQYFGPGTRLTVT.